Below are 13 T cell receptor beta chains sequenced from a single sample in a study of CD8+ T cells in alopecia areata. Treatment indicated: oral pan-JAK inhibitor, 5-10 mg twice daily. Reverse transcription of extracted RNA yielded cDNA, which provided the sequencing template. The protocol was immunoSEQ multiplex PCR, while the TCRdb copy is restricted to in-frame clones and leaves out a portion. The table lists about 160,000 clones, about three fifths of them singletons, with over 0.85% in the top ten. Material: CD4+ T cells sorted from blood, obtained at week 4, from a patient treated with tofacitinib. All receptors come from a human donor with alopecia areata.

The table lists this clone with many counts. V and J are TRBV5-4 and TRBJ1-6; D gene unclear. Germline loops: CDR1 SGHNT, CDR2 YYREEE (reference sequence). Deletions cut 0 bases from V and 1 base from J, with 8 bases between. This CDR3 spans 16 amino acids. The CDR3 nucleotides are TGTGCCAGCAGCTTGGCCTCCCGATCCTATAATTCACCCCTCCACTTT. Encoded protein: CASSLASRSYNSPLHF.

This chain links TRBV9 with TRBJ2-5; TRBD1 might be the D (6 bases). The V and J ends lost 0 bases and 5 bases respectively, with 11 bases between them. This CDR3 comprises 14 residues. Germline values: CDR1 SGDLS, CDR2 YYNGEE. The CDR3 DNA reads TGTGCCAGCAGCGTAGCCTCAAGGGGGGAGACCCAGTACTTC. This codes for CASSVASRGETQYF.

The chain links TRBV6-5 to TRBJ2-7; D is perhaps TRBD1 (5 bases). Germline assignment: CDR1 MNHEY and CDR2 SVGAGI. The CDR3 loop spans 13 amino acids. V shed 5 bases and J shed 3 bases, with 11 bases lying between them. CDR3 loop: CASSDSVNYEQYF. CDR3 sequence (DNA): TGTGCCAGCAGTGACAGCGTTAACTACGAGCAGTACTTC.

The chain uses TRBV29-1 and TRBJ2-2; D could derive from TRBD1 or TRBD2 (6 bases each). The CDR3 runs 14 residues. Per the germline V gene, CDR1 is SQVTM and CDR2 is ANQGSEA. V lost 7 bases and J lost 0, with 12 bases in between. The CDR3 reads CSAPGGANTGELFF. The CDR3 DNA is TGCAGCGCCCCCGGGGGCGCGAACACCGGGGAGCTGTTTTTT.

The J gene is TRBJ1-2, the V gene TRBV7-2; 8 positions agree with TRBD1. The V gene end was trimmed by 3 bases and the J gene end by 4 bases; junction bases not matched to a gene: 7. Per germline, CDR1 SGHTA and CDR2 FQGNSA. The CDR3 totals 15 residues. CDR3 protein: CASSLGQATIYGYTF. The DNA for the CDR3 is TGTGCCAGCAGCTTGGGACAGGCGACCATCTATGGCTACACCTTC.

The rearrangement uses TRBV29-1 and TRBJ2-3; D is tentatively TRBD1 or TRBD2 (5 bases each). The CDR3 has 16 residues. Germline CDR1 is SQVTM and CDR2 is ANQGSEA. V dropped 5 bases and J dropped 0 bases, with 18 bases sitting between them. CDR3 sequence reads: CSVRGVLVGSTDTQYF. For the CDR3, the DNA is TGCAGCGTTCGAGGGGTATTGGTCGGGAGCACAGATACGCAGTATTTT.

CDR3 coding DNA: TGCAGTGCTGGGAAGTTCGACGAGCAGTACTTC. Translation gives CSAGKFDEQYF. The chain joins TRBV20-1 to TRBJ2-7; no definite D call. Trimming pared 5 bases from V and 5 bases from J, leaving 10 bases between. CDR1 and CDR2 from the germline V gene are DFQATT and SNEGSKA (reference sequence). This CDR3 contains 11 residues.

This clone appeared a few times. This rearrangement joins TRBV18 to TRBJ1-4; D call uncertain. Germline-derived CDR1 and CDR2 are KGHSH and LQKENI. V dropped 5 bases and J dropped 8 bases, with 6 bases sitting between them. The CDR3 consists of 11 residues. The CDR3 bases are TGTGCCAGCTCATTGGGAGAAAAACTGTTTTTT. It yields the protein CASSLGEKLFF.

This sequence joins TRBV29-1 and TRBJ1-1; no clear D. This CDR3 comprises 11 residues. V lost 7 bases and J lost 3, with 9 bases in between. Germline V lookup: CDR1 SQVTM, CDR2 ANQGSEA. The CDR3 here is CSGFIDTEAFF. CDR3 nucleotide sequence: TGCAGCGGGTTCATTGACACTGAAGCTTTCTTT.

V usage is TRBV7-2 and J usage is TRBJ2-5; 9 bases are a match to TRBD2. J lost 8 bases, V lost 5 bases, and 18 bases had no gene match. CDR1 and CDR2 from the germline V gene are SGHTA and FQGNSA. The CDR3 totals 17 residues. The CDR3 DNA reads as TGTGCCAGCAGCCCCAGTCTTCGGGGACTAGCCCTTCTTACCCAGTACTTC. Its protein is CASSPSLRGLALLTQYF.

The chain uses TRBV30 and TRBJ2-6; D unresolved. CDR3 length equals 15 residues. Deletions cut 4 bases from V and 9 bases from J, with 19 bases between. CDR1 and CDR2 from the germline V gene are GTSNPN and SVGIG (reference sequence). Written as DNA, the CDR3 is TGTGCCTGGAAAGGTCTGGGTTTGGGAAGCAACGTCCTGACTTTC. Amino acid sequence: CAWKGLGLGSNVLTF.

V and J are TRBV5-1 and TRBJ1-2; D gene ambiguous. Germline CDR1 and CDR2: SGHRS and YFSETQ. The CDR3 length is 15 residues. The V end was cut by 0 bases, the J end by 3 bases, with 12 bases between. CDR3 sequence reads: CASSLVAGQYYGYTF. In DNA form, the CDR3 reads TGCGCCAGCAGCTTGGTGGCAGGCCAATACTATGGCTACACCTTC.

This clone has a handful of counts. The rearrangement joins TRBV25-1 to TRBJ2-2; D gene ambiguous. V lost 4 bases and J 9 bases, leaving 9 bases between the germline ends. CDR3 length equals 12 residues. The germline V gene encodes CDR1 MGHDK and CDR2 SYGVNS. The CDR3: CASSGAFRELFF. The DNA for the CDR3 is TGTGCCAGCAGTGGTGCGTTCCGGGAGCTGTTTTTT.